Listed here are 14 T cell receptor beta chains from one sample, sequenced in a study of blood T cell repertoires in COVID-19. Method: immunoSEQ multiplex PCR; TCRdb's copy keeps in-frame clones and lacks some. The sample consists of approximately 350,000 clones, around 89% of them appearing once. Sequenced input: PBMCs or T cells enriched from blood (not recorded which). These receptors were collected from a man younger than 30 who had recovered from COVID-19.

As DNA, the CDR3 is TGTGCCAGCATTAGCGGGGCGAACACCGGGGAGCTGTTTTTT. It is translated as CASISGANTGELFF. V is TRBV28 and J is TRBJ2-2, with 8 bases lining up with TRBD2. V dropped 7 bases and J dropped 0; count of bases not matched to a gene: 1. There are 14 residues in the CDR3. CDR1 is MDHEN, CDR2 SYDVKM, per germline.

V and J are TRBV5-8 and TRBJ1-4, with 9 bases identical to TRBD1. The CDR3 runs to 15 residues. With 4 bases clipped from V and 7 bases from J, the junction kept 8 bases outside the gene matches. Germline values: CDR1 SGHTS, CDR2 YDEGEE. The CDR3 DNA follows: TGTGCCAGCAGCCTACCGAGACAGGGGGGTGAAAAACTGTTTTTT. Its translation: CASSLPRQGGEKLFF.

The chain employs TRBV11-3 and TRBJ2-2, with 11 positions matching TRBD1. Germline CDR1 and CDR2: SGHNT and YENEEA. This CDR3 comprises 14 residues. The V gene end was trimmed by 10 bases and the J gene end by 7 bases; junction bases not matched to a gene: 8. The CDR3 reads CATRTGGSGGELFF. CDR3 DNA sequence: TGTGCCACCCGGACAGGGGGCAGCGGCGGGGAGCTGTTTTTT.

The rearrangement uses TRBV30 and TRBJ1-4, with TRBD1 matching 9 bases. CDR1 is GTSNPN and CDR2 is SVGIG in the germline V gene (reference sequence). V dropped 1 base and J dropped 10; count of bases not matched to a gene: 7. The CDR3 runs to 14 residues. CDR3 amino acids: CAWSARDREGKLFF. For the CDR3, the DNA is TGTGCCTGGAGTGCCCGGGACAGGGAAGGAAAACTGTTTTTT.

About this clone: This CDR3 is also generated by other DNA sequences in the sample. The gene calls are TRBV18 and TRBJ1-5; 7 bases agree with TRBD1. The CDR3 has 13 amino acids. Germline V lookup: CDR1 KGHSH, CDR2 LQKENI. V was clipped by 4 bases and J by 4 bases; unmatched bases: 1. The CDR3: CASSRDRNQPQHF. The CDR3 nucleotides are TGTGCCAGCTCACGGGACAGAAATCAGCCCCAGCATTTT.

V is TRBV27 and J is TRBJ2-2, with D possibly being TRBD2 (6 bases). Between the trimmed V and J ends, which lost 1 base and 7 bases, there was a span of 10 bases. This CDR3 is 14 amino acids long. Germline CDR1 reads MNHEY; CDR2 reads SMNVEV (reference sequence). As DNA, the CDR3 is TGTGCCAGCAGTTTATTTTCGGGGGTCGGGGAGCTGTTTTTT. This sequence encodes CASSLFSGVGELFF.

This chain joins TRBV2 and TRBJ2-7; D gene ambiguous. Deletions cut 0 bases from V and 3 bases from J, with 12 bases between. From germline, CDR1 is SNHLY and CDR2 FYNNEI. The CDR3 is made up of 15 amino acids. The CDR3 sequence: CASSEAFQRYYEQYF. The CDR3 region has the DNA TGTGCCAGCAGTGAAGCGTTTCAGCGCTACTACGAGCAGTACTTC.

This clone occurred a few times. This chain joins TRBV24-1 and TRBJ1-2; TRBD1 matches at 8 bases. Germline loops: CDR1 KGHDR, CDR2 SFDVKD. This CDR3 comprises 14 residues. The junction had 3 bases not matched to a gene; V was cut back by 4 bases and J by 3 bases. DNA of the CDR3: TGTGCCACCAGTGACCCGGGACAGGACTATGGCTACACCTTC. This gives the protein CATSDPGQDYGYTF.

The chain employs TRBV5-1 and TRBJ1-4; 8 bases line up with TRBD1. The germline gives CDR1 SGHRS, CDR2 YFSETQ. The CDR3 sequence is 15 residues long. V shed 3 bases and J 10 bases; nucleotides not matched to a gene: 11. The CDR3 region is CASSSTIGQGRKLFF. The CDR3 DNA is TGCGCCAGCAGCTCGACTATAGGACAGGGTCGAAAACTGTTTTTT.

The chain uses TRBV5-1 and TRBJ2-2, with TRBD1 matching 9 bases. Looked up from germline, CDR1 is SGHRS and CDR2 is YFSETQ. Unmatched junction bases numbered 3, after V lost 6 bases and J lost 0 bases. The CDR3 length is 15 residues. CDR3 in amino acids: CASKGQGTNTGELFF. The CDR3 DNA sequence: TGCGCCAGCAAGGGACAGGGTACGAACACCGGGGAGCTGTTTTTT.

This chain links TRBV28 with TRBJ1-1; a possible D gene is TRBD1 (6 bases). V was cut by 6 bases and J by 2 bases, with 13 bases left in between. This CDR3 has 14 residues. Germline V gives CDR1 MDHEN, CDR2 SYDVKM. The CDR3 sequence: CASRAGGVNTEAFF. DNA of the CDR3: TGTGCCAGCAGAGCGGGGGGCGTAAACACTGAAGCTTTCTTT.

The chain carries TRBV25-1 and TRBJ2-2; D is ambiguous. The CDR3 is made up of 13 amino acids. The germline V and J ends were trimmed by 5 bases and 6 bases, with 10 bases remaining between them. Germline loops: CDR1 MGHDK, CDR2 SYGVNS. The chain's CDR3 is CASSTPVAGELFF. The DNA of the CDR3 is TGTGCCAGCAGTACCCCGGTAGCCGGGGAGCTGTTTTTT.

The J gene is TRBJ1-5, the V gene TRBV2, with D unresolved. CDR1 and CDR2 (germline): SNHLY, FYNNEI. This CDR3 is built from 13 residues. Between the trimmed V and J ends, which lost 6 bases and 2 bases, there was a span of 8 bases. CDR3: CASSQAGNQPQHF. The CDR3 DNA sequence: TGTGCCAGCAGCCAGGCAGGCAATCAGCCCCAGCATTTT.

This sequence joins TRBV7-9 and TRBJ2-2; TRBD1 matches 9 bases. The germline CDR1 and CDR2 sequences are SEHNR and FQNEAQ (reference sequence). J was trimmed by 2 bases and V by 4 bases; bases with no gene match: 5. The CDR3 loop spans 16 amino acids. The chain's CDR3 is CASSSNRGPNTGELFF. CDR3 DNA sequence: TGTGCCAGCAGCTCGAACAGGGGGCCTAACACCGGGGAGCTGTTTTTT.